This is a list of T cell receptor beta chains from one sample in a study of OX40 agonist ivuxolimab in advanced cancers. Repertoires were generated with immunoSEQ multiplex PCR, while TCRdb's copy carries only in-frame clones and drops some. This table has around 69,000 clones, 89% appearing once. This sample comprised CD4+ or CD8+ T cells sorted from blood, obtained in a trial of the OX40 agonist ivuxolimab. The source of these receptors is an adult with an advanced solid tumor such as melanoma, head and neck, liver or kidney cancer. Each CDR3 is given with its conserved first and last residue. A D gene is named only where the DNA matches it firmly.

J	D	V	CDR3	DNA
TRBJ2-1	TRBD2	TRBV7-3	CASSSGLAGARDNEQFF	TGTGCCAGCAGCTCAGGACTAGCGGGAGCCCGGGACAATGAGCAGTTCTTC
TRBJ2-7	NA	TRBV10-3	CAISESSNSYEQYF	TGTGCCATCAGTGAGTCATCTAACTCCTACGAGCAGTACTTC
TRBJ1-5	NA	TRBV27	CASSLSGTYYQPQHF	TGTGCCAGCAGTTTATCCGGGACCTACTATCAGCCCCAGCATTTT
TRBJ1-1	TRBD1	TRBV10-3	CAIRRQGAGTEAFF	TGTGCCATCAGAAGACAGGGGGCTGGCACTGAAGCTTTCTTT
TRBJ1-2	NA	TRBV5-1	CASSHKDSYYGYTF	TGCGCCAGCAGCCACAAGGATTCCTACTATGGCTACACCTTC
TRBJ2-1	NA	TRBV5-5	CASSPPTGSSYNEQFF	TGTGCCAGCAGCCCACCCACAGGGAGCTCCTACAATGAGCAGTTCTTC
TRBJ2-1	NA	TRBV6-5	CASSFSVNEQFF	TGTGCCAGCAGTTTTTCCGTTAATGAGCAGTTCTTC
TRBJ2-7	TRBD2	TRBV20-1	CSASSGKVYF	TGCAGTGCTAGTAGCGGGAAAGTGTACTTC
TRBJ2-7	TRBD1	TRBV7-9	CASSLEQGGRLREQYF	TGTGCCAGCAGCTTAGAACAGGGGGGCCGACTACGGGAGCAGTACTTC
TRBJ2-1	NA	TRBV14	CASSQGAAYNEQFF	TGTGCCAGCAGCCAGGGAGCGGCCTACAATGAGCAGTTCTTC
TRBJ1-1	NA	TRBV19	CASSIGGLTEAFF	TGTGCCAGTAGTATAGGAGGGTTGACTGAAGCTTTCTTT
TRBJ1-3	TRBD1	TRBV7-6	CASSLGQGLSGNTIYF	TGTGCCAGCAGCTTAGGACAGGGTCTATCTGGAAACACCATATATTTT
TRBJ2-3	TRBD2	TRBV5-1	CASSYSLAGVEDTQYF	TGCGCCAGCAGCTACTCACTAGCGGGAGTTGAAGATACGCAGTATTTT
TRBJ2-1	NA	TRBV19	CASSIGLSYNEQFF	TGTGCCAGTAGTATAGGGTTAAGCTACAATGAGCAGTTCTTC
TRBJ2-3	TRBD2	TRBV28	CASSLGLAGGTSTDTQYF	TGTGCCAGCAGTTTAGGACTAGCGGGAGGAACTAGCACAGATACGCAGTATTTT
TRBJ1-3	NA	TRBV19	CASKPGHSGNTIYF	TGTGCCAGTAAGCCCGGCCACTCTGGAAACACCATATATTTT
TRBJ2-3	TRBD1	TRBV28	CASSPPGTGVADTQYF	TGTGCCAGCAGCCCCCCCGGGACAGGGGTTGCAGATACGCAGTATTTT
TRBJ2-1	TRBD2	TRBV7-7	CASIGTSSFESYNEQFF	TGTGCTAGCATCGGGACTAGCAGTTTTGAATCCTACAATGAGCAGTTCTTC
TRBJ2-1	TRBD2	TRBV5-1	CASSLLAGGPKNEQFF	TGCGCCAGCAGCTTACTAGCGGGAGGCCCTAAGAATGAGCAGTTCTTC
TRBJ1-3	NA	TRBV28	CASTAPSGNTIYF	TGTGCCAGCACGGCTCCGTCTGGAAACACCATATATTTT
TRBJ1-1	TRBD1	TRBV6-6	CASSYGDRDTEAFF	TGTGCCAGCAGTTACGGGGACAGAGACACTGAAGCTTTCTTT
TRBJ2-3	NA	TRBV10-3	CAISQGGEGDTQYF	TGTGCCATCAGCCAGGGGGGAGAGGGAGATACGCAGTATTTT
TRBJ2-1	TRBD2	TRBV30	CAWSVASGLLLEQFF	TGTGCCTGGAGTGTAGCTAGCGGGCTTTTACTTGAGCAGTTCTTC
TRBJ2-7	NA	TRBV28	CASKKKGYEQYF	TGTGCCAGCAAAAAGAAGGGCTACGAGCAGTACTTC
TRBJ2-2	TRBD2	TRBV7-9	CASSLSGAYTGELFF	TGTGCCAGCAGTCTAAGCGGGGCTTACACCGGGGAGCTGTTTTTT
TRBJ2-7	NA	TRBV7-2	CASSLQYEQYF	TGTGCCAGCAGTTTACAGTACGAGCAGTACTTC
TRBJ2-1	NA	TRBV19	CASTSAASSYNEQFF	TGTGCCAGTACTTCCGCGGCGAGCTCCTACAATGAGCAGTTCTTC
TRBJ2-7	NA	TRBV7-8	CASTPTTGSYEQYF	TGTGCCAGCACGCCTACGACAGGCTCCTACGAGCAGTACTTC
TRBJ1-1	NA	TRBV4-1	CASSQDPAGNTEAFF	TGCGCCAGCAGCCAAGATCCTGCAGGGAACACTGAAGCTTTCTTT
TRBJ2-7	NA	TRBV6-5	CASSLTVYEQYF	TGTGCCAGCAGCTTGACAGTCTACGAGCAGTACTTC
TRBJ2-3	TRBD1	TRBV29-1	CSVDRTGTDTQYF	TGCAGCGTTGACCGGACAGGGACAGATACGCAGTATTTT
TRBJ2-2	NA	TRBV9	CASSPQPSSLGELFF	TGTGCCAGCAGCCCCCAGCCTTCCTCTCTCGGGGAGCTGTTTTTT
TRBJ1-4	NA	TRBV7-2	CASTRGRANEKLFF	TGTGCCAGCACAAGGGGCAGGGCCAATGAAAAACTGTTTTTT
TRBJ2-4	TRBD1	TRBV7-2	CASLLWGQGNIQYF	TGTGCCAGCCTCCTCTGGGGACAGGGAAACATTCAGTACTTC
TRBJ2-2	NA	TRBV13	CASSRTGGELFF	TGTGCCAGCAGCCGTACGGGCGGGGAGCTGTTTTTT
TRBJ2-1	NA	TRBV27	CASSPRNRLDEQFF	TGTGCCAGCAGTCCTAGGAACCGATTAGATGAGCAGTTCTTC